These 14 T cell receptor beta chains were sequenced from one sample in a study of shared clonotypes between healthy human individuals. Here immunoSEQ multiplex PCR was the method, and the copy in TCRdb shows in-frame clones only, minus some. The sample has approximately 320,000 clones, over 65% seen once. The sample taken for sequencing was memory CD4+ T cells sorted from blood. Subset: CD45RA-negative fraction. The receptor source for this set is a man aged 25 to 40 in good health.

The chain carries TRBV2 and TRBJ1-1, with 7 nucleotides matching TRBD1. Germline CDR1 reads SNHLY; CDR2 reads FYNNEI. V was clipped by 2 bases and J by 5 bases; unmatched bases: 5. This CDR3 is built from 14 residues. Here the CDR3 DNA reads TGTGCCAGCAGTGAAAGGGGGCTGGTTACTGAAGCTTTCTTT. Its translation: CASSERGLVTEAFF.

V usage is TRBV5-4 and J usage is TRBJ2-2; 9 bases align to TRBD1. This CDR3 has 18 amino acids. Germline V CDR1 and CDR2: SGHNT, YYREEE (reference sequence). The V and J ends lost 4 bases and 0 bases, in that order; junction bases with no gene match: 10. The CDR3 DNA follows: TGTGCCAGCAGCGCAAGGGACAGGGCCCAATCGAACACCGGGGAGCTGTTTTTT. Translating gives CASSARDRAQSNTGELFF.

This clone was observed a handful of times. The gene calls are TRBV19 and TRBJ1-5; 8 positions match TRBD1. V was clipped by 5 bases and J by 7 bases; unmatched bases: 10. The CDR3 has 15 residues. The V gene's germline CDR1 is LNHDA and CDR2 SQIVND (reference sequence). The CDR3 is CASSDTGGDRQPQHF. The CDR3 nucleotides read TGTGCCAGTAGTGACACAGGGGGAGACCGCCAGCCCCAGCATTTT. Filled out from reference TRBV19 and TRBJ1-5, the complete variable domain reads DGGITQSPKYLFRKEGQNVTLSCEQNLNHDAMYWYRQDPGQGLRLIYYSQIVNDFQKGDIAEGYSVSREKKESFPLTVTSAQKNPTAFYLCASSDTGGDRQPQHFGDGTRLSIL.

CDR3 bases: TGCGCCAGCAGCCAAGCCGGGACAGGGATTAGCGAGCAGTACTTC. This sequence encodes CASSQAGTGISEQYF. J is TRBJ2-7 and V is TRBV4-3; 9 bases agree with TRBD1. Germline V gene data show CDR1 as LGHNA and CDR2 as YSLEER. This CDR3 has 15 residues. Trimming at V came to 1 base and at J to 6 bases, leaving 7 bases not matched to a gene.

This clone was counted between two and nine times. The chain links TRBV30 to TRBJ2-1; 10 bases align to TRBD1. The CDR3 runs 17 residues. CDR1 is GTSNPN and CDR2 is SVGIG in the germline V gene (reference sequence). With V trimmed by 1 base and J by 0 bases, 6 bases remained unmatched. In DNA, the CDR3 is TGTGCCTGGAGTGGACAGGGGGCATCAAGCTCCTACAATGAGCAGTTCTTC. Protein: CAWSGQGASSSYNEQFF.

For the CDR3, the DNA is TGTGCCAGCAGTGCAGCACCGGGACAGGGGGACTACGAGCAGTACTTC. Amino acids: CASSAAPGQGDYEQYF. The chain joins TRBV25-1 to TRBJ2-7; TRBD1 agrees at 11 bases. V dropped 4 bases and J dropped 3; count of bases not matched to a gene: 8. Germline lookup yields CDR1 MGHDK and CDR2 SYGVNS. The CDR3 spans 16 residues.

Details on this clone: Other DNA sequences from this sample encode an identical CDR3 as well. This chain links TRBV18 with TRBJ2-5; D remains unclear. This CDR3 has 13 residues. V was clipped by 2 bases and J by 1 base, with 5 bases between them. Looked up from germline, CDR1 is KGHSH and CDR2 is LQKENI. The CDR3 protein is CASSPGLQETQYF. CDR3 nucleotides: TGTGCCAGCTCACCAGGCCTCCAAGAGACCCAGTACTTC.

The chain carries TRBV6-1 and TRBJ2-5; 9 bases fit TRBD1. Germline V lookup: CDR1 MNHNS, CDR2 SASEGT. This CDR3 is built from 15 residues. Germline trimming cut 7 bases from V and 7 bases from J; bases unmatched to any gene: 13. The CDR3 region is CASTTQGARVGTQYF. The CDR3 coding sequence is TGTGCCAGCACCACACAGGGGGCGAGGGTAGGGACCCAGTACTTC.

This clone occurred once. The chain has TRBV28 and TRBJ1-2; tentative D call: TRBD1 (5 bases). The germline V gene encodes CDR1 MDHEN and CDR2 SYDVKM. The ends were cut back, 2 bases at V and 4 bases at J, with 11 bases in the middle. The CDR3 is made up of 14 amino acids. This CDR3 reads CASSLNGAAYGYTF. In DNA form, the CDR3 reads TGTGCCAGCAGTTTAAATGGGGCCGCCTATGGCTACACCTTC.

This clone has a handful of counts. The J gene is TRBJ2-2, the V gene TRBV27; D ambiguous. This CDR3 is 12 amino acids long. Germline CDR1 reads MNHEY; CDR2 reads SMNVEV (reference sequence). The V and J ends lost 4 bases and 1 base respectively, with 1 base between them. CDR3 residues: CASSWNTGELFF. CDR3 DNA: TGTGCCAGCAGTTGGAACACCGGGGAGCTGTTTTTT.

This rearrangement joins TRBV4-1 to TRBJ1-1, with D possibly TRBD1 on 6 matching bases. The germline V gene has CDR1 MGHRA and CDR2 YSYEKL. This CDR3 spans 13 amino acids. The V end lost 0 bases, the J end lost 10 bases, and 12 bases lay between the germline ends. CDR3 coding DNA: TGCGCCAGCAGCCAAGAGAAGGGGGTTGGAGCTTTCTTT. It yields the protein CASSQEKGVGAFF.

CDR3 sequence: CASTGQIANTGELFF. The CDR3 DNA reads as TGCGCCAGCACGGGACAGATCGCGAACACCGGGGAGCTGTTTTTT. V gene TRBV5-1 combines with J gene TRBJ2-2; 7 nucleotides agree with TRBD1. CDR1 is SGHRS and CDR2 is YFSETQ in the germline V gene. The CDR3 sequence is 15 residues long. The junction had 5 bases not matched to a gene; V was cut back by 6 bases and J by 0 bases.

J is TRBJ2-2 and V is TRBV11-3, with D unclear. V shed 1 base and J shed 5 bases, with 8 bases lying between them. This CDR3 is 14 amino acids long. Looked up from germline, CDR1 is SGHNT and CDR2 is YENEEA. The CDR3 loop is CASSLVLGTGELFF. In nucleotides, the CDR3 is TGTGCCAGCAGCTTAGTTCTGGGAACCGGGGAGCTGTTTTTT.

The chain employs TRBV5-1 and TRBJ2-3; tentative D call: TRBD2 (6 bases). The CDR3 consists of 14 residues. Germline V gives CDR1 SGHRS, CDR2 YFSETQ. V gave up 0 bases and J gave up 6 bases, with 11 bases separating them. The CDR3 reads CASSLAGVADTQYF. As DNA, the CDR3 is TGCGCCAGCAGCTTGGCGGGAGTGGCGGATACGCAGTATTTT. Full variable domain (remainder filled in from reference TRBV5-1 and TRBJ2-3): KAGVTQTPRYLIKTRGQQVTLSCSPISGHRSVSWYQQTPGQGLQFLFEYFSETQRNKGNFPGRFSGRQFSNSRSEMNVSTLELGDSALYLCASSLAGVADTQYFGPGTRLTVL.